The rows below give T cell receptor beta chains drawn from one sample of a study of immune evolution from preneoplasia to lung adenocarcinoma. Repertoires were generated with immunoSEQ multiplex PCR, while TCRdb's copy carries only in-frame clones and drops some. The repertoire includes more than 7,500 clones, roughly 77% of them detected once, and less than 3.5% sits in the top ten. The sample comprised FFPE lung adenocarcinoma in situ tissue. The receptor set was obtained from a person aged 70 to 85 with lung adenocarcinoma. Both conserved end residues are part of each CDR3. The order of the fields is D gene, clone size, J gene, V gene, CDR3 protein, CDR3 DNA. A D gene is named only where the DNA matches it firmly. Rows may omit the clone size; those that give it use once, few, many or a size class.

D: .
size: .
J: TRBJ2-7
V: TRBV4-1
CDR3: CASSQGPPTGYGYEQYF
DNA: TGCGCCAGCAGCCAAGGTCCCCCGACTGGGTATGGGTACGAGCAGTACTTC

D: .
size: .
J: TRBJ1-2
V: TRBV2
CDR3: CASTEQDGGYTF
DNA: TGTGCCAGCACCGAACAAGATGGAGGCTACACCTTC

D: .
size: .
J: TRBJ2-1
V: TRBV28
CDR3: CASSPLDGLESNEQFF
DNA: TGTGCCAGCAGTCCCCTGGACGGATTGGAATCCAATGAGCAGTTCTTC

D: .
size: .
J: TRBJ2-7
V: TRBV9
CDR3: CASSFQDTYEQYF
DNA: TGTGCCAGCAGCTTTCAAGACACCTACGAGCAGTACTTC

D: .
size: .
J: TRBJ2-2
V: TRBV18
CDR3: CASSPPQDRGYTGELFF
DNA: TGTGCCAGCTCACCACCTCAGGACAGAGGATACACCGGGGAGCTGTTTTTT

D: .
size: once
J: TRBJ1-1
V: TRBV7-2
CDR3: CASSLDGGNTEAFF
DNA: TGTGCCAGCAGCTTAGACGGGGGGAACACTGAAGCTTTCTTT

D: .
size: .
J: TRBJ2-3
V: TRBV18
CDR3: CASSGRRRGTSTDTQYF
DNA: TGTGCCAGCTCAGGCCGTCGAAGAGGGACTAGCACAGATACGCAGTATTTT

D: .
size: once
J: TRBJ2-7
V: TRBV6-1
CDR3: CATRPPARGDEQYF
DNA: TGTGCCACCCGACCCCCCGCTAGAGGTGACGAGCAGTACTTC

D: .
size: .
J: TRBJ2-5
V: TRBV7-8
CDR3: CASSLMVTQYF
DNA: TGTGCCAGCAGCTTAATGGTAACCCAGTACTTC

D: TRBD1
size: .
J: TRBJ1-1
V: TRBV6-5
CDR3: CASSYYKTGRDEAFF
DNA: TGTGCCAGCAGTTACTACAAGACAGGGAGGGATGAAGCTTTCTTT

D: .
size: .
J: TRBJ2-1
V: TRBV5-6
CDR3: CASSLEDDEQFF
DNA: TGTGCCAGCAGCTTGGAGGACGATGAGCAGTTCTTC

D: .
size: .
J: TRBJ2-2
V: TRBV11-2
CDR3: CASSLPSGELFF
DNA: TGTGCCAGCAGCTTACCGTCCGGGGAGCTGTTTTTT

D: TRBD2
size: .
J: TRBJ2-3
V: TRBV27
CDR3: CASKGTSGRHSTDTQYF
DNA: TGTGCCAGCAAGGGGACTAGCGGGAGGCACAGCACAGATACGCAGTATTTT

D: .
size: .
J: TRBJ1-6
V: TRBV6-1
CDR3: CASSEREATPLHF
DNA: TGTGCCAGCAGTGAACGGGAAGCAACACCCCTCCACTTT

D: .
size: .
J: TRBJ2-7
V: TRBV15
CDR3: CATSRDRAGRLAEQYF
DNA: TGTGCCACCAGCAGAGATAGGGCGGGCCGACTCGCAGAGCAGTACTTC

D: .
size: .
J: TRBJ2-1
V: TRBV6-1
CDR3: CASSVVGLTYNEQFF
DNA: TGTGCCAGCAGTGTAGTCGGATTAACTTACAATGAGCAGTTCTTC

D: .
size: .
J: TRBJ2-2
V: TRBV30
CDR3: CACSRGVYTGELFF
DNA: TGTGCCTGCAGCCGCGGGGTTTACACCGGGGAGCTGTTTTTT

D: .
size: .
J: TRBJ1-1
V: TRBV15
CDR3: CATSTFNTEAFF
DNA: TGTGCCACCAGCACCTTCAACACTGAAGCTTTCTTT

D: .
size: .
J: TRBJ1-5
V: TRBV19
CDR3: CASGHRHQHF
DNA: TGTGCCAGCGGACATCGCCACCAGCATTTT

D: .
size: .
J: TRBJ2-1
V: TRBV10-2
CDR3: CASSGGTVYNEQFF
DNA: TGCGCCAGCAGCGGTGGCACCGTCTACAATGAGCAGTTCTTC

D: .
size: .
J: TRBJ2-7
V: TRBV27
CDR3: CASSFGASYEQYF
DNA: TGTGCCAGCAGTTTTGGCGCGTCCTACGAGCAGTACTTC

D: .
size: .
J: TRBJ2-6
V: TRBV15
CDR3: CATSREGSGANVLTF
DNA: TGTGCCACCAGCAGAGAAGGGTCTGGGGCCAACGTCCTGACTTTC

D: .
size: .
J: TRBJ2-7
V: TRBV27
CDR3: CASSLSPARGYFEQYF
DNA: TGTGCCAGCAGTTTATCCCCGGCCAGGGGATATTTCGAGCAGTACTTC

D: .
size: few
J: TRBJ1-2
V: TRBV6-5
CDR3: CASSNSRGMYGYTF
DNA: TGTGCCAGCAGCAACTCCCGGGGCATGTATGGCTACACCTTC

D: TRBD2
size: .
J: TRBJ2-7
V: TRBV10-3
CDR3: CATRAWVAGDTYEQYF
DNA: TGTGCCACCAGGGCTTGGGTAGCGGGAGACACCTACGAGCAGTACTTC

D: .
size: .
J: TRBJ1-5
V: TRBV28
CDR3: CASSLSTGTQPQHF
DNA: TGTGCCAGCAGTTTAAGTACAGGAACTCAGCCCCAGCATTTT

D: .
size: .
J: TRBJ2-2
V: TRBV19
CDR3: CASRTYIGELFF
DNA: TGTGCCAGTAGGACTTACATCGGGGAGCTGTTTTTT

D: .
size: once
J: TRBJ2-5
V: TRBV11-1
CDR3: CASSFATPQETQYF
DNA: TGTGCCAGCAGCTTCGCGACACCTCAAGAGACCCAGTACTTC

D: TRBD1
size: .
J: TRBJ1-5
V: TRBV28
CDR3: CASSPGTGGRVQPQHF
DNA: TGTGCCAGCAGTCCCGGGACAGGGGGACGGGTGCAGCCCCAGCATTTT

D: .
size: .
J: TRBJ1-1
V: TRBV5-4
CDR3: CASSFPGMNTEAFF
DNA: TGTGCCAGCAGCTTTCCAGGGATGAACACTGAAGCTTTCTTT

D: TRBD1
size: .
J: TRBJ1-2
V: TRBV6-6
CDR3: CAGAGTGLYGYTF
DNA: TGTGCCGGGGCCGGGACAGGGCTCTATGGCTACACCTTC

D: .
size: .
J: TRBJ2-3
V: TRBV6-6
CDR3: CASSSQTSTDTQYF
DNA: TGTGCCAGCAGCTCTCAGACTAGCACAGATACGCAGTATTTT